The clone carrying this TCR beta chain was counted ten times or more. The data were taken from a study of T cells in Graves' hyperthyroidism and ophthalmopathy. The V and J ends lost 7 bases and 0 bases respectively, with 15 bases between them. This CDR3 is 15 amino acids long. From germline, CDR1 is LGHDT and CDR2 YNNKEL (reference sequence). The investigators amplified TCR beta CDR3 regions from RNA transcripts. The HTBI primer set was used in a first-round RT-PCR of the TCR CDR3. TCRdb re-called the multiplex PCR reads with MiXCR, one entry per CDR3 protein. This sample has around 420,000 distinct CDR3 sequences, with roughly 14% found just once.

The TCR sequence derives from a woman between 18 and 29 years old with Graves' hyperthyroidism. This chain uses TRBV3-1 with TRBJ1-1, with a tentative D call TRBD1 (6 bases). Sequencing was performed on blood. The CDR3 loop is CASTPTRTVNTEAFF. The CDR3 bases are TGTGCCAGCACCCCTACTAGGACAGTGAACACTGAAGCTTTCTTT.